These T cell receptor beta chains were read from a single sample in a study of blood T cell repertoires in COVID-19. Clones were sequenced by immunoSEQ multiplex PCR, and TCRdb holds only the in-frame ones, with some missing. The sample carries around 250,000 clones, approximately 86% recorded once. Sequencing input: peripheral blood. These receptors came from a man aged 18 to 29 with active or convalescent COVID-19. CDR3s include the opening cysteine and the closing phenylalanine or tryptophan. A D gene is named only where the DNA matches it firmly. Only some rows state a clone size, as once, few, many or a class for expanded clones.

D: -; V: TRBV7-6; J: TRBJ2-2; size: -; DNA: TGTGCCAGCAGCTTAGGGCAGGGCTACACCGGGGAGCTGTTTTTT; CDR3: CASSLGQGYTGELFF
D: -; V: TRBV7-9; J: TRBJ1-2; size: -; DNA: TGTGCCAGCAGCCTAAGCGTTGACTATGGCTACACCTTC; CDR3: CASSLSVDYGYTF
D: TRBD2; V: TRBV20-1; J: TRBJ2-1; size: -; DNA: TGCAGTGCTAGTAGACTAGCGGGGGGGCATGGGGAGCAGTTCTTC; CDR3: CSASRLAGGHGEQFF
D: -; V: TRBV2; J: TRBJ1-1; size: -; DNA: TGTGCCAGCAGTACAGAGTCGGGGACTGAAGCTTTCTTT; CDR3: CASSTESGTEAFF
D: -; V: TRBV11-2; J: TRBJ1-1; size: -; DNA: TGTGCCAGCGGTCCTGGGACAAGGAACACTGAAGCTTTCTTT; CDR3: CASGPGTRNTEAFF
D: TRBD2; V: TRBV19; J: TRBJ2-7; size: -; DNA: TGTGCCAGTAGCCGTACTAGCGGGACCTACGAGCAGTACTTC; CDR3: CASSRTSGTYEQYF
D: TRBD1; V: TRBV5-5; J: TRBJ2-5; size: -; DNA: TGTGCCAGCAACTTACAGGGGGCGGAGACCCAGTACTTC; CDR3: CASNLQGAETQYF
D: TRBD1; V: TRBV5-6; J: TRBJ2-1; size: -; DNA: TGTGCCAGCAGCCTTGGGACAGGGCCGGGCAATGAGCAGTTCTTC; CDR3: CASSLGTGPGNEQFF
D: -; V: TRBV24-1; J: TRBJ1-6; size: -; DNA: TGTGCCACCAGAGCGGGGGATAATTCACCCCTCCACTTT; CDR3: CATRAGDNSPLHF
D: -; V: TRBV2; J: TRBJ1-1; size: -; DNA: TGTGCCAGCAGGGGCTCAAGGACTGAAGCTTTCTTT; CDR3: CASRGSRTEAFF
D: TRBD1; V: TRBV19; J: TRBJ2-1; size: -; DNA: TGTGCCAGTAGTTCCCAAGGGGGCGAGCAGTTCTTC; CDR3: CASSSQGGEQFF
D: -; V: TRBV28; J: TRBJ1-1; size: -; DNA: TGTGCCAGCAGTCGCGCAACAGGAACCGGGGCTTTCTTT; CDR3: CASSRATGTGAFF
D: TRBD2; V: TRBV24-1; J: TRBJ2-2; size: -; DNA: TGTGCCACCAGCCGCCCTAGCGGGAGCAGCATCATTGGCACCGGGGAGCTGTTTTTT; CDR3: CATSRPSGSSIIGTGELFF
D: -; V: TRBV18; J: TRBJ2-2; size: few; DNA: TGTGCCAGCTCACGAGGACACCAGAACACCGGGGAGCTGTTTTTT; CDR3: CASSRGHQNTGELFF
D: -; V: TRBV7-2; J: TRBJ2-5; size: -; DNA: TGTGCCAGCAGCCCATCAGGGATCCAAGAGACCCAGTACTTC; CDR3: CASSPSGIQETQYF
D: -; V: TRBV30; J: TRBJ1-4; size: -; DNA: TGTGCCTGCGGGAGGTCGACAACTAATGAAAAACTGTTTTTT; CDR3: CACGRSTTNEKLFF
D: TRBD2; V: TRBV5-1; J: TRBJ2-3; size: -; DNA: TGCGCCAGCAGCCAGTCTAGCGGGGGAACAGATACGCAGTATTTT; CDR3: CASSQSSGGTDTQYF
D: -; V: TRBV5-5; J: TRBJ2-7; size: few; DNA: TGTGCCAGCAGGTCCCCGGGTGCTTCCTACGAGCAGTACTTC; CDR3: CASRSPGASYEQYF
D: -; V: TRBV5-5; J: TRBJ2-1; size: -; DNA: TGTGCCAGCAGCCGTACTCCAAATTACAATGAGCAGTTCTTC; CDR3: CASSRTPNYNEQFF
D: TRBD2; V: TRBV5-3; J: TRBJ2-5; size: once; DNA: TGTGCCAGAAGCTGCGGCGGGGGGGGAGAGACCCAGTACTTC; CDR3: CARSCGGGGETQYF
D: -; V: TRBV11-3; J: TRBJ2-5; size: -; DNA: TGTGCCAGCAGCTTAGTTTCGGTTCTAGAGACCCAGTACTTC; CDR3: CASSLVSVLETQYF
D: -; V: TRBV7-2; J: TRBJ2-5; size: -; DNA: TGTGCCAGCAGCTTAGGACGGAGGCAAGAGACCCAGTACTTC; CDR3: CASSLGRRQETQYF
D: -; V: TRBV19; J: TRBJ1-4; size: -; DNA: TGTGCCAGTAGTTCCGAGATAACGGCAACTAATGAAAAACTGTTTTTT; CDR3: CASSSEITATNEKLFF
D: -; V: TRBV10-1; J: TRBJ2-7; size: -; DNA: TGCGCCAGCAGCCTCGGACAGTGGGAAGAGCAGTACTTC; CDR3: CASSLGQWEEQYF
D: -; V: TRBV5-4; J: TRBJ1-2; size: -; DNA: TGTGCCAGCAGCTTCACAGGAATTAACTATGGCTACACCTTC; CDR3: CASSFTGINYGYTF
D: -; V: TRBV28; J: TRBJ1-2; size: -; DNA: TGTGCCAGCAGTTTAGGGTCGGCGGTCGGCTACACCTTC; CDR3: CASSLGSAVGYTF
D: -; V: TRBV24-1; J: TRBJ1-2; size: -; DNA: TGTGCCACCAACCTTGGGGCTCCTGGCTACACCTTC; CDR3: CATNLGAPGYTF
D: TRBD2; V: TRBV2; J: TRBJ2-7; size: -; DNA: TGTGCCAGCAAGCTCGCGACTAGCGGATACGAGCAGTACTTC; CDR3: CASKLATSGYEQYF
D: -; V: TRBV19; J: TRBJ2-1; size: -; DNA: TGTGCCAGTAGTATAACCGACGGGGGGCTTCCGGATGAGCAGTTCTTC; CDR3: CASSITDGGLPDEQFF
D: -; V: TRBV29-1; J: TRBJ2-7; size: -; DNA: TGCAGCGTTTTGGCAGCGGGCTCCTACGAGCAGTACTTC; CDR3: CSVLAAGSYEQYF
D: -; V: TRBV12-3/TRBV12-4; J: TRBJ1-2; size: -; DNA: TGTGCCAGCAACGGAGAGGACTATGGCTACACCTTC; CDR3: CASNGEDYGYTF
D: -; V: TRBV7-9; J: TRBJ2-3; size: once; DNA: TGTGCCAGCAGTGCCCAGAATACAGATACGCAGTATTTT; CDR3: CASSAQNTDTQYF
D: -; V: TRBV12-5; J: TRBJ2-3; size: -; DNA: TGTGCTAGTGGTTTGGTACCGGCAGATACGCAGTATTTT; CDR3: CASGLVPADTQYF
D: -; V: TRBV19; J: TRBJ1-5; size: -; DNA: TGTGCCAGTAGTACCTCCACAGAACCCCAGCATTTT; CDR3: CASSTSTEPQHF
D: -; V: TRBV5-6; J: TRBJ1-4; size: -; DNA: TGTGCCAGCAGCCAGAGCGGTGTTGGGGTGACTAATGAAAAACTGTTTTTT; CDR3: CASSQSGVGVTNEKLFF
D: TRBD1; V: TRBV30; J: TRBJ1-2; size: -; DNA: TGTGCCTGGAGTTTCGGGACAGGGATCTATGGCTACACCTTC; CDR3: CAWSFGTGIYGYTF
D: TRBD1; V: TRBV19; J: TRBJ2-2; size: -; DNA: TGTGCCACTATCGTACAGGGGGGCGGCGGGGAGCTGTTTTTT; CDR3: CATIVQGGGGELFF
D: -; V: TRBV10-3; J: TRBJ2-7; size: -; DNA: TGTGCCATCAGTCCTGGACAGAGACCCTACGAGCAGTACTTC; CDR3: CAISPGQRPYEQYF
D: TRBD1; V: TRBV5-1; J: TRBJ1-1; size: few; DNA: TGCGCCAGCAGCTTGAGGACAGGGGCGAACACTGAAGCTTTCTTT; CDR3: CASSLRTGANTEAFF
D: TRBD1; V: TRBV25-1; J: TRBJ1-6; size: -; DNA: TGTGCCAGCAGGGGGGACAGGGTTGACTCACCCCTCCACTTT; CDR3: CASRGDRVDSPLHF
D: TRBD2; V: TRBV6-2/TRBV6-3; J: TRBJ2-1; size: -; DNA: TGTGCCAGCAGTTCCACCGAAGTGGGACTACCGGATGTTCTGTTCTTC; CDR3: CASSSTEVGLPDVLFF
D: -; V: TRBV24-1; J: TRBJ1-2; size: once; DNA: TGTGCCACCTCAGACCCGACAGGCTATGGCTACACCTTC; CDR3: CATSDPTGYGYTF
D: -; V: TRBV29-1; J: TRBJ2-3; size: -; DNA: TGCAGCTCCCAGGCTAGCGGCACAGATACGCAGTATTTT; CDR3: CSSQASGTDTQYF
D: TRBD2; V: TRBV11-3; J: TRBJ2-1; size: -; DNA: TGTGCCAGCAGCTCGACTAGCGGGCAATACAATGAGCAGTTCTTC; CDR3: CASSSTSGQYNEQFF
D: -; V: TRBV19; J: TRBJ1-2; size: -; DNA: TGTGCCAGTAGTATGGGGCCTAACTATGGCTACACCTTC; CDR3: CASSMGPNYGYTF
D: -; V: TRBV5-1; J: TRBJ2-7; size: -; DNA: TGCGCCAGCAGCTTAAGCGCTATGACCTTAAGCTCCTACGAGCAGTACTTC; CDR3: CASSLSAMTLSSYEQYF
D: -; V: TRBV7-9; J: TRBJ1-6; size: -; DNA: TGTGCCAGCAGCCCCGCGGCGGGTCTCGCCCTCCACTTT; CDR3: CASSPAAGLALHF
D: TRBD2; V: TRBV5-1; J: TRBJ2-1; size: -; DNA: TGCGCCGCCTCTGAGGGACTAGAGCCCAATGAGCAGTTCTTC; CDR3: CAASEGLEPNEQFF
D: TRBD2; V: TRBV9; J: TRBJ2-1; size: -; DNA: TGTGCCAGCAGCGTCTGGACTAGCGGGTGGAATGAGCAGTTCTTC; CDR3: CASSVWTSGWNEQFF
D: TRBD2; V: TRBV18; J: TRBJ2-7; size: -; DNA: TGTGCCAGCTCACCACTTTGGACTAGCCGCTCCTACGAGCAGTACTTC; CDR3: CASSPLWTSRSYEQYF
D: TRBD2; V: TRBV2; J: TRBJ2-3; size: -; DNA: TGTGCCAGCATGGGGGGTAGCGGGAGACCTGGAGCAGATACGCAGTATTTT; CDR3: CASMGGSGRPGADTQYF
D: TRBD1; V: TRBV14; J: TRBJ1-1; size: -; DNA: TGTGCCAGCAGCCAAGTTGATTGGACAGGGGATGAAGCTTTCTTT; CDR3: CASSQVDWTGDEAFF
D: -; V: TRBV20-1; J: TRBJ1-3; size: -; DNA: TGCAGTGCTAGTCCCAGGGTTGGAAACACCATATATTTT; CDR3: CSASPRVGNTIYF